The next 8 T cell receptor beta chains were all read from a single sample in a study of blood T cell repertoires in COVID-19 (TCRdb year 2020). The library was obtained by the immunoSEQ multiplex PCR assay. The clones in this table, taken by TCRdb from immuneACCESS, are in-frame only. Not every clone is retained; where verified, under half of the shortfall comes from an unresolved V gene, and the cause of the rest is unknown. Within this sample are 100,000 to 150,000 clones, with 80% to 90% of them counted one time only. Of the sample, 25% to 30% falls within the top ten clones. Sequencing was performed on peripheral blood. These receptors were collected from a man in his 70s with active or convalescent COVID-19.

The chain combines TRBV15 with TRBJ2-3; 8 bases match TRBD2. Germline CDR1 and CDR2: LNHNV and YYDKDF (reference sequence). V was pared by 5 bases and J by 3 bases, with 7 bases of the junction left unmatched. This CDR3 contains 15 residues. CDR3 in amino acids: CATSDSGSRTDTQYF. The CDR3 DNA reads TGTGCCACCAGCGACAGCGGGAGTCGGACAGATACGCAGTATTTT. The full variable domain, with the rest looked up from reference TRBV15 and TRBJ2-3, is DAMVIQNPRYQVTQFGKPVTLSCSQTLNHNVMYWYQQKSSQAPKLLFHYYDKDFNNEADTPDNFQSRRPNTSFCFLDIRSPGLGDTAMYLCATSDSGSRTDTQYFGPGTRLTVL.

In this sample, this clone turned up once. The rearrangement uses TRBV5-1 and TRBJ2-1; perhaps TRBD2 as D (5 bases). Per germline, CDR1 SGHRS and CDR2 YFSETQ. CDR3 length: 18 residues. Trimming shortened V by 4 bases and J by 0 bases, and 20 bases separated the two germline ends. CDR3: CASSLTATGLSSYNEQFF. CDR3 nucleotide sequence: TGCGCCAGCAGCCTAACTGCAACGGGGTTAAGCTCCTACAATGAGCAGTTCTTC.

This clone showed up just once. The chain uses TRBV10-3 and TRBJ2-2; 12 bases are a match to TRBD1. The CDR3 totals 18 residues. The ends lost 2 bases at V and 0 bases at J; junction bases unmatched: 4. Germline CDR1 ENHRY, CDR2 SYGVKD. The CDR3, as DNA: TGTGCCATCAGTGAGGAAGGGACAGGGGGCGCGAACACCGGGGAGCTGTTTTTT. It yields the protein CAISEEGTGGANTGELFF.

The rearrangement uses TRBV29-1 and TRBJ1-2, with 7 bases matching TRBD1. The CDR3 sequence is 13 residues long. With V trimmed by 4 bases and J by 4 bases, 6 bases remained unmatched. The germline V gene has CDR1 SQVTM and CDR2 ANQGSEA. CDR3 DNA sequence: TGCAGCGTTGTGACAGGGAGCATCTATGGCTACACCTTC. Translated, it gives CSVVTGSIYGYTF.

J is TRBJ1-2 and V is TRBV12-5, with 9 bases matching TRBD1. Per germline, CDR1 LGHNT and CDR2 FRNRAP. With 5 bases clipped from V and 7 bases from J, the junction kept 8 bases outside the gene matches. The CDR3 is 14 residues long. The CDR3 DNA follows: TGTGCTAGTGGTCCGGGGACAGGGCCGAGTGGCTACACCTTC. Translation gives CASGPGTGPSGYTF.

The rearrangement joins TRBV27 to TRBJ1-1, with TRBD1 as a possible D gene (6 bases). The germline gives CDR1 MNHEY, CDR2 SMNVEV (reference sequence). The CDR3 consists of 14 residues. V was cut by 8 bases and J by 7 bases, with 20 bases left in between. The CDR3 nucleotides read TGTGCCAGCTCTTCAGACAGGAGGAAGATTGAAGCTTTCTTT. This sequence encodes CASSSDRRKIEAFF.

This chain connects TRBV9 to TRBJ2-2, with D possibly being TRBD2 (5 bases). The CDR3 totals 13 residues. Between the trimmed V and J ends, which lost 1 base and 6 bases, there was a span of 7 bases. Germline V gene lookup returns CDR1 SGDLS and CDR2 YYNGEE. As DNA, the CDR3 is TGTGCCAGCAGCGTATGGGGAGCCGGGGAGCTGTTTTTT. This gives the protein CASSVWGAGELFF.

V is TRBV19 and J is TRBJ2-5; a weak D match, TRBD1 (5 bases). CDR1 LNHDA and CDR2 SQIVND come from the germline V gene (reference sequence). The CDR3 contains 14 residues. V was clipped by 3 bases and J by 2 bases, with 10 bases between them. CDR3 in DNA: TGTGCCAGTAGTATCCCCGGACAACAAGAGACCCAGTACTTC. Protein: CASSIPGQQETQYF. The entire variable domain, with the rest obtained from reference TRBV19 and TRBJ2-5, is as follows: DGGITQSPKYLFRKEGQNVTLSCEQNLNHDAMYWYRQDPGQGLRLIYYSQIVNDFQKGDIAEGYSVSREKKESFPLTVTSAQKNPTAFYLCASSIPGQQETQYFGPGTRLLVL.